This is a list of T cell receptor beta chains from one sample in a study of blood T cells in healthy people across ages. TCRdb ran MiXCR on the 5' RACE reads and lists one entry per CDR3 protein. In the table there are 950,000 to 1,200,000 distinct CDR3 sequences, 35% to 40% of which are singletons. Material: blood. Receptors originate from a man aged 18 to 30 in good health. Each CDR3 is given with its conserved first and last residue. Each record gives: CDR3 protein, CDR3 DNA, V gene, D gene, J gene, clone size. The D gene is left open where the match is weak. Rows may omit the clone size; those that give it use once, few, many or a size class.

cdr3_aa: CSATPKHREDYEQYF
cdr3_nt: TGCAGTGCTACACCAAAACACAGGGAGGACTACGAGCAGTACTTC
v_call: TRBV20-1
d_call: NA
j_call: TRBJ2-7
clone_size: NA

cdr3_aa: CASNGGANTEAFF
cdr3_nt: TGTGCCAGCAATGGGGGAGCGAACACTGAAGCTTTCTTT
v_call: TRBV6-5
d_call: NA
j_call: TRBJ1-1
clone_size: NA

cdr3_aa: CASSSSFGTEYEQYF
cdr3_nt: TGTGCCAGCAGCAGTAGCTTCGGGACGGAATACGAGCAGTACTTC
v_call: TRBV7-2
d_call: NA
j_call: TRBJ2-7
clone_size: NA

cdr3_aa: CASSFGGAEAFF
cdr3_nt: TGTGCCAGCAGTTTCGGGGGGGCTGAAGCTTTCTTT
v_call: TRBV27
d_call: NA
j_call: TRBJ1-1
clone_size: NA

cdr3_aa: CASTPGGHTDTQYF
cdr3_nt: TGTGCCAGCACCCCCGGGGGGCACACAGATACGCAGTATTTT
v_call: TRBV6-5
d_call: NA
j_call: TRBJ2-3
clone_size: NA

cdr3_aa: CASSQEVQGWETQYF
cdr3_nt: TGCGCCAGCAGCCAAGAAGTTCAGGGGTGGGAGACCCAGTACTTC
v_call: TRBV4-3
d_call: NA
j_call: TRBJ2-5
clone_size: few

cdr3_aa: CASSGEGPQHF
cdr3_nt: TGTGCCAGCAGTGGGGAGGGGCCCCAGCATTTT
v_call: TRBV25-1
d_call: NA
j_call: TRBJ1-5
clone_size: NA

cdr3_aa: CSARQGIEETQYF
cdr3_nt: TGCAGTGCTAGACAGGGGATAGAGGAGACCCAGTACTTC
v_call: TRBV20-1
d_call: NA
j_call: TRBJ2-5
clone_size: few

cdr3_aa: CASSQDYRSSPHF
cdr3_nt: TGTGCCAGCAGCCAAGACTACAGGTCGTCCCCCCACTTT
v_call: TRBV3-1
d_call: NA
j_call: TRBJ1-6
clone_size: NA

cdr3_aa: CASSRPRGQTTSFTDTQYF
cdr3_nt: TGTGCCAGCAGCCGCCCCCGGGGACAAACCACAAGCTTCACAGATACGCAGTATTTT
v_call: TRBV7-9
d_call: NA
j_call: TRBJ2-3
clone_size: NA

cdr3_aa: CASSLAGLDGEPQHF
cdr3_nt: TGCGCCAGCAGCTTGGCAGGGTTAGACGGTGAGCCCCAGCATTTT
v_call: TRBV5-1
d_call: NA
j_call: TRBJ1-5
clone_size: NA

cdr3_aa: CASNLSPGAGGNTIYF
cdr3_nt: TGTGCCAGCAACCTTTCCCCGGGGGCGGGTGGAAACACCATATATTTT
v_call: TRBV7-2
d_call: NA
j_call: TRBJ1-3
clone_size: NA

cdr3_aa: CASSFDLGRRNEQFF
cdr3_nt: TGTGCCAGCAGCTTCGATCTAGGGCGCCGAAATGAGCAGTTCTTC
v_call: TRBV7-8
d_call: NA
j_call: TRBJ2-1
clone_size: NA

cdr3_aa: CASSFGDRIAGELFF
cdr3_nt: TGTGCCAGCAGTTTTGGAGACAGGATCGCCGGGGAGCTGTTTTTT
v_call: TRBV12-3/TRBV12-4
d_call: NA
j_call: TRBJ2-2
clone_size: NA

cdr3_aa: CSASLLAGGRNEQYF
cdr3_nt: TGCAGTGCTAGCCTTCTAGCGGGGGGGAGGAACGAGCAGTACTTC
v_call: TRBV20-1
d_call: TRBD2
j_call: TRBJ2-7
clone_size: NA

cdr3_aa: CATLGLAENIQYF
cdr3_nt: TGTGCCACCCTAGGGCTAGCGGAAAACATTCAGTACTTC
v_call: TRBV12-3/TRBV12-4
d_call: TRBD2
j_call: TRBJ2-4
clone_size: NA

cdr3_aa: CASSVADLKETQYF
cdr3_nt: TGTGCCAGCAGCGTAGCGGACCTGAAAGAGACCCAGTACTTC
v_call: TRBV9
d_call: NA
j_call: TRBJ2-5
clone_size: NA